The 9 T cell receptor beta chains presented below share a single source sample, sequenced in a study of blood T cell repertoires in COVID-19. Produced via immunoSEQ multiplex PCR; TCRdb's table is partial and in-frame only. The repertoire includes about 74,000 clones, approximately 85% of them detected once, and around a third sits in the top ten. The sequenced material came from peripheral blood. These receptors were taken from a man in his 70s with acute or convalescent COVID-19.

The chain joins TRBV28 to TRBJ1-6; tentative D call: TRBD1 (5 bases). V lost 8 bases, J lost 7 bases, and 12 bases lay in between. In germline, CDR1 is MDHEN, CDR2 SYDVKM. CDR3 length: 13 amino acids. The CDR3 protein is CASGPGRNSPLHF. DNA of the CDR3: TGTGCCAGCGGGCCAGGGAGGAATTCACCCCTCCACTTT.

The rearrangement uses TRBV6-5 and TRBJ2-7, with TRBD2 as a possible D gene (7 bases). CDR1 is MNHEY and CDR2 is SVGAGI in the germline V gene. This CDR3 region has 16 residues. Deletions cut 2 bases from V and 3 bases from J, with 17 bases between. The CDR3 DNA reads TGTGCCAGCAGTTACGGAGGGGGGGTCGGCCTCTACGAGCAGTACTTC. Amino acid sequence: CASSYGGGVGLYEQYF.

The chain carries TRBV27 and TRBJ2-7, with TRBD1 matching 7 bases. The CDR3 spans 17 residues. V shed 5 bases and J 3 bases; nucleotides not matched to a gene: 16. Germline V gene sequence: CDR1 MNHEY, CDR2 SMNVEV (reference sequence). CDR3 amino acids: CASSPFRPTGQLYEQYF. In DNA form, the CDR3 reads TGTGCCAGCAGTCCATTCCGACCGACAGGGCAACTCTACGAGCAGTACTTC.

The rearrangement links TRBV5-1 to TRBJ2-3; a possible D gene is TRBD1 (6 bases). This CDR3 region has 16 residues. Germline V gene data show CDR1 as SGHRS and CDR2 as YFSETQ. The germline V and J ends were trimmed by 4 bases and 2 bases, with 17 bases remaining between them. In DNA, the CDR3 is TGCGCCAGCAGCCCGCGAGCAACAGGGTTCACAGATACGCAGTATTTT. Its protein product is CASSPRATGFTDTQYF.

The V and J genes are TRBV6-4 and TRBJ2-1; tentative D call: TRBD1 (6 bases). The V end lost 2 bases, the J end lost 0 bases, and 17 bases lay between the germline ends. This CDR3 is built from 18 residues. Germline V gene data show CDR1 as MRHNA and CDR2 as SNTAGT. CDR3 in amino acids: CASSDTSGTQSSYNEQFF. The CDR3 DNA is TGTGCCAGCAGTGACACTTCCGGGACACAGAGCTCCTACAATGAGCAGTTCTTC.

The gene calls are TRBV7-2 and TRBJ1-2, with D possibly TRBD1 on 6 matching bases. There are 14 residues in the CDR3. Looked up from germline, CDR1 is SGHTA and CDR2 is FQGNSA. Trimming took 1 base from V and 7 from J, leaving 13 bases between them. CDR3 bases: TGTGCCAGCAGCTTAGACCCCACAGGGATTGGCTACACCTTC. Encoded protein: CASSLDPTGIGYTF.

This rearrangement joins TRBV3-1 (or the pseudogene TRBV3-2) to TRBJ1-6; D perhaps matches TRBD1 (5 bases). The CDR3 runs 15 residues. The germline V gene has CDR1 LGHDT and CDR2 YNNKEL (reference sequence). Trimming cost V 0 bases and J 6 bases, with 9 bases left between them. The CDR3 sequence: CASSQDDSPNSPLHF. The CDR3 DNA reads as TGTGCCAGCAGCCAAGATGACAGCCCTAATTCACCCCTCCACTTT.

J is TRBJ2-5 and V is TRBV18; 7 nucleotides align to TRBD1. The CDR3 loop spans 13 amino acids. CDR1 is KGHSH, CDR2 LQKENI, per germline. Unmatched junction bases numbered 2, after V lost 4 bases and J lost 3 bases. The CDR3 sequence: CASSLTGEETQYF. The CDR3 nucleotides are TGTGCCAGCTCACTAACAGGGGAAGAGACCCAGTACTTC.

The chain combines TRBV15 with TRBJ1-5, with 10 bases that match TRBD1. Trimming at V came to 0 bases and at J to 4 bases, leaving 9 bases not matched to a gene. The CDR3 is 18 residues long. Germline loops: CDR1 LNHNV, CDR2 YYDKDF (reference sequence). CDR3 region: CATSRDSGTGVGNQPQHF. The CDR3 DNA reads TGTGCCACCAGCAGAGATAGTGGGACAGGGGTCGGGAATCAGCCCCAGCATTTT.